This T cell receptor beta chain appears in the sequencing data of a study of T-cell reconstitution after alpha-beta-depleted transplantation in children. Study-wide results and caveats: It was reported that alpha-beta T cells came from several hundred expanded graft clones (about two months after transplant). Where some patients showed high TCRbeta diversity at day 60, it came from recipient T cells and thymic progenitors that had survived. Newly made T cells mostly supplied T-cell counts and diversity one year after transplant.

This clonotype was detected a few times. The target antigen is unknown. Construction of the TCRbeta library involved unique molecular identifiers. TCRdb passed the PCR reads through MiXCR, listing each CDR3 protein once. The data show 450,000 to 600,000 distinct CDR3 sequences, about 11% seen once. Trimming took 4 bases from V and 6 from J; bases not matched to a gene: 3. The CDR3 contains 15 residues. The germline V gene encodes CDR1 SGHTA and CDR2 FQGNSA. This chain joins TRBV7-2 and TRBJ2-2, with 12 positions matching TRBD2. The input for sequencing was PBMCs, taken before TCRalphabeta/CD19-depleted stem cell transplant. The clonotype comes from a child under 10 years old with inherited bone marrow failure, due to receive a stem cell transplant. In DNA, the CDR3 is TGTGCCAGCAGCTGGCTAGCGGGAGGGCCCGGGGAGCTGTTTTTT. Translated, it gives CASSWLAGGPGELFF.